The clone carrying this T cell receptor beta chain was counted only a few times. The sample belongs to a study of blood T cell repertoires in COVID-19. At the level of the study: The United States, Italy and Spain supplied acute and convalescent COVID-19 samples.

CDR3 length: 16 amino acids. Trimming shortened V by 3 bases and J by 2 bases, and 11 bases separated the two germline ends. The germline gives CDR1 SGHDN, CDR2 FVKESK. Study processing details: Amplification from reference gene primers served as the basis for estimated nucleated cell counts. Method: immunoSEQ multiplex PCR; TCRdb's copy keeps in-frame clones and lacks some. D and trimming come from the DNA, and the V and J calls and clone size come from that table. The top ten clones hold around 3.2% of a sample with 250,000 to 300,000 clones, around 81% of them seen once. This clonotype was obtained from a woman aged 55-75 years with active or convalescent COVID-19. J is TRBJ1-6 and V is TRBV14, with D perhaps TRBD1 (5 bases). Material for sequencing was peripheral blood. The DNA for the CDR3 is TGTGCCAGCAGCCACAGGGAGGGGACCTATAATTCACCCCTCCACTTT. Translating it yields CASSHREGTYNSPLHF.